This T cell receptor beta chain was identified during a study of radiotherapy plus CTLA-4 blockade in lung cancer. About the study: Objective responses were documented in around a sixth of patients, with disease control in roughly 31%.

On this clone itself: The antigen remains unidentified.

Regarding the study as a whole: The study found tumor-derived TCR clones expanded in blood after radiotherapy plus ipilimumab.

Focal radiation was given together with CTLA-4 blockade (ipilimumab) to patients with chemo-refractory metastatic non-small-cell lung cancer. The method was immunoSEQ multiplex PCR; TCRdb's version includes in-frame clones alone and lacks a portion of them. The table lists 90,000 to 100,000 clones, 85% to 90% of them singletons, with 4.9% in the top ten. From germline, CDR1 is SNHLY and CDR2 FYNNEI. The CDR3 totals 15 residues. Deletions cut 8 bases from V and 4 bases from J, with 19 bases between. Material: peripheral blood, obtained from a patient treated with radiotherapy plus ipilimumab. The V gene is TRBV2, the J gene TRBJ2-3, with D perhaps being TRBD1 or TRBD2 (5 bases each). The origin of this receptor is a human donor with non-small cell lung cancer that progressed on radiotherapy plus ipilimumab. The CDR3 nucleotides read TGTGCCAGCTCGATACAGCGGACACCCCCAGATACGCAGTATTTT. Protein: CASSIQRTPPDTQYF.